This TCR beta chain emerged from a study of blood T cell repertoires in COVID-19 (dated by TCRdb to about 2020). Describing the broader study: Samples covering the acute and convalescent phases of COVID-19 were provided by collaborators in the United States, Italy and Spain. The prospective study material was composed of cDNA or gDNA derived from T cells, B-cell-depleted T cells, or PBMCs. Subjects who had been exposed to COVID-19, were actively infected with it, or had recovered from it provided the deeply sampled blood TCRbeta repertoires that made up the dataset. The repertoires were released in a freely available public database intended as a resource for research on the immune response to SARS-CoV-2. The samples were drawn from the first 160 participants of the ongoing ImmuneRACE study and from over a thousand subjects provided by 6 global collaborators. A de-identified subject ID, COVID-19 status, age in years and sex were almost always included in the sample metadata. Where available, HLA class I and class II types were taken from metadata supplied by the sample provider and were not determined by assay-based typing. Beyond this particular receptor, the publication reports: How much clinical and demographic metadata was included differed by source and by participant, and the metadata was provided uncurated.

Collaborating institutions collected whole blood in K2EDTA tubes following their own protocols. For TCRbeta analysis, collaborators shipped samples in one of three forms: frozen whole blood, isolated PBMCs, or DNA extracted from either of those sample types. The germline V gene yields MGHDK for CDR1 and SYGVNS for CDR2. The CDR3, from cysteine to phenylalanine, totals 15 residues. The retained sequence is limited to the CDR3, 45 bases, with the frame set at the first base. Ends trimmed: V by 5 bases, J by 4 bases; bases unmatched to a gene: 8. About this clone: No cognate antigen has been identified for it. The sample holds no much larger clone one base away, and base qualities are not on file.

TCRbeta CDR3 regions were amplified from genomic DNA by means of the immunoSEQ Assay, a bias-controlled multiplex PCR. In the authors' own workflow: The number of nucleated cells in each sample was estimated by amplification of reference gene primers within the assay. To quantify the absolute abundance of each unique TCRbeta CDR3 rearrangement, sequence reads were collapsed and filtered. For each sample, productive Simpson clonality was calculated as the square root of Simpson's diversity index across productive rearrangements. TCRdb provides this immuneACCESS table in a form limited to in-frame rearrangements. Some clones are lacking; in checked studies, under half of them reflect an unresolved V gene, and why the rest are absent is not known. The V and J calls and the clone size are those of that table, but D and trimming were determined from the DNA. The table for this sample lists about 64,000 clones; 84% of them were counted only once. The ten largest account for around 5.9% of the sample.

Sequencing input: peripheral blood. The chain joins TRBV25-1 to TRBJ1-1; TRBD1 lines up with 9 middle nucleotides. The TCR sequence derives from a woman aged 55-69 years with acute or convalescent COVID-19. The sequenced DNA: TGTGCCAGCAGTAAAATAACAGGGGGCGGCACTGAAGCTTTCTTT. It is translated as CASSKITGGGTEAFF.